A single sample gave rise to the 20 T cell receptor beta chains below, sequenced in a study of monozygotic twins with inflammatory bowel disease. TCRdb derives one entry per CDR3 protein from the 5' RACE reads, leaving out DNA. This listing includes over 130,000 distinct CDR3 sequences. The sequencing input was blood. The receptor set was obtained from a human donor with ulcerative colitis or Crohn's disease, or a healthy co-twin of an affected twin (not recorded which).

This chain uses TRBV7-8 with TRBJ1-1. The CDR3 runs to 13 residues. The germline CDR1 and CDR2 sequences are SGHVS and FQNEAQ. The CDR3 loop reads CASSHATSTEAFF. Supplemented by reference TRBV7-8 and TRBJ1-1, the full variable domain reads GAGVSQSPRYKVAKRGQDVALRCDPISGHVSLFWYQQALGQGPEFLTYFQNEAQLDKSGLPSDRFFAERPEGSVSTLKIQRTQQEDSAVYLCASSHATSTEAFFGQGTRLTVV.

The V and J genes are TRBV29-1 and TRBJ2-1. Germline values: CDR1 SQVTM, CDR2 ANQGSEA. The CDR3 is made up of 13 amino acids. CDR3: CSVERQAYNEQFF.

The V call is TRBV7-2, the J call TRBJ1-1. Germline CDR1 SGHTA, CDR2 FQGNSA. The CDR3 covers 14 residues. The CDR3 region is CASSLAGPDSEAFF.

The V gene is TRBV20-1, the J gene TRBJ1-3; without DNA, the TCRdb call of TRBD1 cannot be checked. The CDR3 spans 14 residues. Germline loops: CDR1 DFQATT, CDR2 SNEGSKA (reference sequence). The chain's CDR3 is CSAAGQWSGNTIYF.

This chain links TRBV5-1 with TRBJ1-4. Germline V gene lookup returns CDR1 SGHRS and CDR2 YFSETQ. CDR3 length: 15 residues. CDR3 amino acids: CASSPYEGSSEKLFF.

This chain uses TRBV6-1 with TRBJ1-5; as DNA is missing, the TRBD1 call by TCRdb cannot be tested. Germline loops: CDR1 MNHNS, CDR2 SASEGT. The length of the CDR3 is 14 residues. CDR3 sequence: CASSEGDSGWPQHF.

This chain joins TRBV5-1 and TRBJ2-7; TCRdb indicates TRBD1, and absent DNA this call remains unverified. Germline CDR1 reads SGHRS; CDR2 reads YFSETQ. This CDR3 comprises 15 residues. The CDR3 loop is CASSPGGGVDYEQYF.

The V call is TRBV7-2, the J call TRBJ1-4; TCRdb reports TRBD1, a call that lacks DNA to check it against. The CDR3 runs to 15 residues. Germline CDR1 is SGHTA and CDR2 is FQGNSA. The CDR3 sequence is CASSSYRDSGEKLFF.

This rearrangement joins TRBV6-5 to TRBJ2-5; lacking DNA, the TRBD2 call made by TCRdb goes unchecked. The germline V gene encodes CDR1 MNHEY and CDR2 SVGAGI. The CDR3 runs to 17 residues. CDR3 amino acids: CASSYSSSGGAVETQYF.

The rearrangement links TRBV7-3 to TRBJ2-7; without DNA, the TCRdb call of TRBD1 cannot be checked. Germline V gene lookup returns CDR1 SGHTA and CDR2 FQGTGA. This CDR3 has 14 amino acids. The CDR3 loop is CASSLAWGPYEQYF.

The J gene is TRBJ2-1, the V gene TRBV20-1; there is no DNA to check the TCRdb D call of TRBD2. The CDR3 is 13 residues long. Germline CDR1 reads DFQATT; CDR2 reads SNEGSKA (reference sequence). CDR3: CSASSGVAREQLF.

This chain's CDR3 is CASSQGTALHF. The V call is TRBV6-2 or TRBV6-3, the J call TRBJ1-6; TCRdb selects TRBD1, and the lack of DNA leaves this call unchecked. This CDR3 is built from 11 residues. The germline V gene encodes CDR1 MNHEY and CDR2 SVGEGT.

This sequence joins TRBV19 and TRBJ2-7; TCRdb outputs TRBD2, but without DNA this stays unchecked. The V gene's germline CDR1 is LNHDA and CDR2 SQIVND (reference sequence). This CDR3 region has 17 residues. CDR3: CASSPTCGVWRVYEQYF.

The CDR3 region is CASSQLLGVEETQYF. The chain uses TRBV4-3 and TRBJ2-5; TCRdb designates TRBD1, a call that cannot be tested without DNA. The CDR3 runs to 15 residues. Germline V gene sequence: CDR1 LGHNA, CDR2 YSLEER.

V and J are TRBV7-9 and TRBJ2-7. Germline lookup yields CDR1 SEHNR and CDR2 FQNEAQ (reference sequence). The CDR3 contains 11 residues. The CDR3 region is CASSLRMEQYF.

This sequence joins TRBV7-6 and TRBJ2-5; TCRdb designates TRBD2, a call that cannot be tested without DNA. The CDR3 contains 13 residues. Germline loops: CDR1 SGHVS, CDR2 FNYEAQ. CDR3: CASSVGLGETQYF.

The chain combines TRBV12-3 or TRBV12-4 with TRBJ2-4; TCRdb reports TRBD1, a call that lacks DNA to check it against. This CDR3 comprises 16 residues. CDR3 sequence reads: CASSFPGQGIKNIQYF.

The chain uses TRBV9 and TRBJ2-3; TCRdb's D gene call, TRBD2, goes unchecked for lack of DNA. The CDR3 loop spans 17 amino acids. The germline CDR1 and CDR2 sequences are SGDLS and YYNGEE. The CDR3 sequence is CASSERTSPGYTDTQYF. Filled out from reference TRBV9 and TRBJ2-3, the complete variable domain reads DSGVTQTPKHLITATGQRVTLRCSPRSGDLSVYWYQQSLDQGLQFLIQYYNGEERAKGNILERFSAQQFPDLHSELNLSSLELGDSALYFCASSERTSPGYTDTQYFGPGTRLTVL.

The chain uses TRBV11-2 and TRBJ2-3; the D call of TRBD2 rests on TCRdb alone, since no DNA is present to check it. CDR1 is SGHAT and CDR2 is FQNNGV in the germline V gene. CDR3 length: 14 residues. This CDR3 reads CATGPQVLRDTQYF.

The V call is TRBV4-3, the J call TRBJ2-1; checking the TCRdb D call of TRBD2 is not possible without DNA. The CDR3 length is 20 residues. Per the germline V gene, CDR1 is LGHNA and CDR2 is YSLEER. CDR3 residues: CASSQGSGVSTRGSYNEQFF.